This T cell receptor beta chain came from a study of cytomegalovirus exposure and HLA in healthy donors. Study details: Genetic ancestry analysis placed 75% to 85% of the 398 donors that were genotyped in the Caucasian-associated cluster.

The study's findings and limits: Later on, an analysis tied 15,000 to 20,000 TCR beta sequences to HLA alleles at 0.05 false discovery rate.

Worth noting for this clone: Its antigen is not known. One end of the junction fails to match germline, which may point to a read error.

This PCR relied on a set of 60 Vbeta primers and 13 Jbeta primers. The data were produced by immunoSEQ multiplex PCR, yet TCRdb's version contains in-frame clones alone and is incomplete. The sample holds 150,000 to 200,000 clones, approximately 76% seen once. This CDR3 is built from 15 residues. The germline V gene has CDR1 MNHEY and CDR2 SVGAGI. The TCR comes from a female donor in good health and CMV-seronegative. Specimen: PBMCs. The chain joins TRBV6-5 to TRBJ2-6; 7 bases agree with TRBD1. In nucleotides, the CDR3 is TGTGCCAGCAGTCCAACAGGGGCTGGGGCCAACGGCCTGACTTTC. Translating it yields CASSPTGAGANGLTF.